The 15 T cell receptor beta chains reported below all come from one sample, sequenced in a study of T cell responses to AZD1222 COVID-19 vaccine. This table comes from immunoSEQ multiplex PCR, and its TCRdb copy is limited to in-frame clones, with some not included. There are roughly 67,000 clones in the sample; around 83% occur only once, and 9% to 14% lies in the top ten. Sequencing was performed on peripheral blood, taken on day 0 of AZD1222 vaccination. These receptors came from an adult in good health.

V gene TRBV18 combines with J gene TRBJ2-6, with 10 positions matching TRBD1. Trimming cost V 2 bases and J 0 bases; bases outside gene matches: 1. Per the germline V gene, CDR1 is KGHSH and CDR2 is LQKENI. CDR3 size: 17 residues. The CDR3: CASSPWDRGSGANVLTF. The CDR3 nucleotides are TGTGCCAGCTCACCATGGGACAGGGGCTCTGGGGCCAACGTCCTGACTTTC.

This sequence joins TRBV12-3 or TRBV12-4 and TRBJ2-3, with 9 bases lining up with TRBD2. This CDR3 has 13 residues. Trimming at V came to 7 bases and at J to 5 bases, leaving 4 bases not matched to a gene. The CDR3 protein is CASKRGDRDTQYF. Written as DNA, the CDR3 is TGTGCCAGCAAGCGGGGGGATAGAGATACGCAGTATTTT.

The chain links TRBV2 to TRBJ2-6, with unresolved D. Trimming cost V 4 bases and J 0 bases, with 10 bases left between them. The CDR3 length is 16 residues. CDR1 and CDR2 from the germline V gene are SNHLY and FYNNEI. The CDR3 nucleotides read TGTGCCAGCAGTGTGGGTGCAATCTCTGGGGCCAACGTCCTGACTTTC. Its translation: CASSVGAISGANVLTF.

This chain uses TRBV18 with TRBJ2-1, with 8 bases fitting TRBD1. CDR1 is KGHSH, CDR2 LQKENI, per germline. V trimming: 4 bases; J trimming: 8 bases; junction bases outside the gene matches: 10. The CDR3 spans 15 residues. CDR3 coding DNA: TGTGCCAGCTCACTTCTGACAGGGGTTAGCGATGAGCAGTTCTTC. Its translation: CASSLLTGVSDEQFF.

This clone is a singleton in its sample. The chain has TRBV5-1 and TRBJ2-1; 7 nucleotides align to TRBD1. The length of the CDR3 is 15 residues. V trimming: 6 bases; J trimming: 4 bases; junction bases outside the gene matches: 10. Germline CDR1 is SGHRS and CDR2 is YFSETQ. Here the CDR3 DNA reads TGCGCCAGCACCTCAGGGGGAAGGGGTTACAATGAGCAGTTCTTC. This gives the protein CASTSGGRGYNEQFF.

A single count supports this clone. V gene TRBV10-3 combines with J gene TRBJ2-3; a weak D match, TRBD2 (6 bases). Trimming removed 4 bases from V and 6 bases from J, with 17 bases in between. From germline, CDR1 is ENHRY and CDR2 SYGVKD. The CDR3 runs to 15 residues. CDR3 DNA sequence: TGTGCCATCAGTGCGGGACTGGGGATGGGGGATACGCAGTATTTT. Translated, it gives CAISAGLGMGDTQYF.

V usage is TRBV9 and J usage is TRBJ1-2, with D possibly matching TRBD1 (5 bases). CDR1 is SGDLS and CDR2 is YYNGEE in the germline V gene. V dropped 0 bases and J dropped 2 bases, with 5 bases sitting between them. The CDR3 runs 13 residues. The CDR3 region is CASSVEGNYGYTF. The CDR3 DNA reads as TGTGCCAGCAGCGTAGAGGGGAACTATGGCTACACCTTC.

This clone was found a few times. This rearrangement joins TRBV5-1 to TRBJ1-6, with 10 bases identical to TRBD1. This CDR3 has 17 residues. With V trimmed by 2 bases and J by 4 bases, 6 bases remained unmatched. CDR1 is SGHRS and CDR2 is YFSETQ in the germline V gene. The CDR3 reads CASSLYGQGGYNSPLHF. DNA of the CDR3: TGCGCCAGCAGCTTATACGGACAGGGGGGGTATAATTCACCCCTCCACTTT.

J is TRBJ1-2 and V is TRBV14; D remains ambiguous. This CDR3 has 14 residues. V was trimmed by 1 base and J by 8 bases, leaving 14 bases between them. From germline, CDR1 is SGHDN and CDR2 FVKESK. CDR3 sequence (DNA): TGTGCCAGCAGCCAAGTTCCATCGGGGTACGGCTACACCTTC. The encoded protein is CASSQVPSGYGYTF.

This clone appeared a single time. V is TRBV4-1 and J is TRBJ1-1; TRBD1 is a possible D gene (6 bases). The CDR3 covers 16 residues. Germline CDR1 and CDR2: MGHRA and YSYEKL. Between the trimmed V and J ends, which lost 0 bases and 6 bases, there was a span of 17 bases. The CDR3 sequence is CASSQEGFRQVAEAFF. CDR3 sequence (DNA): TGCGCCAGCAGCCAAGAAGGTTTTCGACAGGTCGCTGAAGCTTTCTTT.

This clone appeared a few times. The V call is TRBV25-1, the J call TRBJ2-7; D unresolved. Germline V CDR1 and CDR2: MGHDK, SYGVNS. CDR3 length: 15 residues. Trimming removed 5 bases from V and 2 bases from J, with 16 bases in between. CDR3 residues: CASSSFPSNTYEQYF. DNA for the CDR3: TGTGCCAGCAGTTCTTTCCCGTCAAACACCTACGAGCAGTACTTC.

The CDR3 loop reads CASSLAGGRNQPQHF. DNA of the CDR3: TGTGCCAGCAGCTTAGCTGGAGGGCGTAATCAGCCCCAGCATTTT. The chain recombines TRBV7-9 with TRBJ1-5; no clear D gene. V lost 0 bases and J lost 4, with 10 bases in between. Germline V CDR1 and CDR2: SEHNR, FQNEAQ (reference sequence). The CDR3 spans 15 residues.

The chain couples TRBV27 to TRBJ2-5, with 13 bases fitting TRBD2. Per the germline V gene, CDR1 is MNHEY and CDR2 is SMNVEV (reference sequence). The CDR3 spans 18 residues. With V trimmed by 4 bases and J by 5 bases, 13 bases remained unmatched. The CDR3 protein is CASSSGTSGTSSWETQYF. In nucleotides, the CDR3 is TGTGCCAGCAGTTCAGGGACTAGCGGGACATCGTCGTGGGAGACCCAGTACTTC.

The chain couples TRBV10-1 to TRBJ2-3; no reliable D call. CDR3 length equals 15 residues. Germline loops: CDR1 WNHNN, CDR2 SYGVQD (reference sequence). V was pared by 0 bases and J by 2 bases, with 9 bases between. CDR3 nucleotide sequence: TGCGCCAGCAGTGAGTCAATCGGGTTCACAGATACGCAGTATTTT. Its protein is CASSESIGFTDTQYF.

The DNA for the CDR3 is TGTGCCAGCAGCCAAGATCTCCCCGGGACCGGGGAGCTGTTTTTT. It specifies CASSQDLPGTGELFF. The chain joins TRBV3-1 (or the pseudogene TRBV3-2) to TRBJ2-2; D is uncertain. The CDR3 length is 15 residues. From germline, CDR1 is LGHDT and CDR2 YNNKEL (reference sequence). V was cut by 0 bases and J by 5 bases, with 10 bases left in between.